These T cell receptor beta chains were read from a single sample in a study of beta chain features in type 1 diabetes. The method was immunoSEQ multiplex PCR; TCRdb's version includes in-frame clones alone and lacks a portion of them. Here the sample spans over 100,000 clones, 40% being singletons. Sequencing was carried out using stem cell memory CD4+ T cells from blood. The receptors shown here come from a woman between 18 and 30 years old in good health. Both conserved end residues are part of each CDR3.

TRBV7-3,15,TRBJ2-2,CASSLATDNTGELFF
TRBV7-9,18,TRBJ1-2,CASSLMGWGAATKVGYTF
TRBV7-3,16,TRBJ2-1,CASSSSTSGRYNEQFF
TRBV6-1,13,TRBJ2-1,CASHRDSYNEQFF
TRBV9,15,TRBJ1-2,CASSILGQGYGGYTF
TRBV18,13,TRBJ2-3,CASSRGLTDTQYF
TRBV11-1,15,TRBJ2-1,CASSIHRETYNEQFF
TRBV20-1,11,TRBJ2-7,CSAFRDYEQYF
TRBV18,14,TRBJ2-3,CASSSDTHTDTQYF
TRBV13,18,TRBJ2-1,CASSLGSLLAGDVNEQFF
TRBV28,13,TRBJ2-1,CASRIPGLGGLFF
TRBV28,16,TRBJ2-1,CASSFRLAGTYNEQFF
TRBV7-8,13,TRBJ1-1,CASSPQVFTEAFF
TRBV7-9,16,TRBJ2-7,CASSLAGRGIGGEQYF
TRBV4-2,12,TRBJ2-2,CASSFMSGELFF
TRBV27,13,TRBJ1-5,CASSWQGQGPQHF
TRBV2,16,TRBJ2-1,CASSARLAGIGNEQFF
TRBV28,12,TRBJ2-3,CASGTRSDTQYF
TRBV6-5,13,TRBJ2-7,CASKLIGGNEQYF
TRBV7-2,14,TRBJ1-5,CASSTGQDGQPQHF
TRBV7-9,16,TRBJ2-1,CASSPRQGVFDNEQFF
TRBV7-2,14,TRBJ1-1,CASSSWTGPTEAFF
TRBV2,13,TRBJ2-5,CASSGDLEETQYF
TRBV7-6,15,TRBJ2-7,CASSTVGGSIYEQYF
TRBV4-1,15,TRBJ2-7,CASSQAGTRGYEQYF
TRBV4-1,20,TRBJ1-1,CASSQGGPQGQGLWNTEAFF
TRBV29-1,13,TRBJ1-1,CSVRRQANTEAFF
TRBV5-1,13,TRBJ1-1,CASSLALNTEAFF